What follows are 15 T cell receptor beta chains derived from one specimen sequenced in a study of cytomegalovirus exposure and HLA in healthy donors. Both 60 Vbeta primers and 13 Jbeta primers went into the PCR. The table came from immunoSEQ multiplex PCR; TCRdb's copy has only in-frame clones and leaves some out. The sample has about 37,000 clones, roughly 82% seen once. Sequenced: PBMCs. The receptors shown here come from a woman under 30 in good health and CMV-seropositive.

The chain recombines TRBV18 with TRBJ2-5, with 9 bases that match TRBD2. The trim removed 3 bases at V and 5 bases at J, leaving 4 bases unmatched. The CDR3 is made up of 14 amino acids. The germline gives CDR1 KGHSH, CDR2 LQKENI. CDR3 residues: CASSPPGLAETQYF. The CDR3 DNA is TGTGCCAGCTCACCCCCCGGACTAGCGGAGACCCAGTACTTC.

This chain connects TRBV7-3 to TRBJ2-3; D call uncertain. V was cut by 2 bases and J by 1 base, with 7 bases left in between. The CDR3 extends over 14 amino acids. Germline V gene data show CDR1 as SGHTA and CDR2 as FQGTGA. This CDR3 reads CASSLYPGTDTQYF. The CDR3 DNA is TGTGCCAGCAGCTTATACCCGGGCACAGATACGCAGTATTTT.

V and J are TRBV7-9 and TRBJ2-1; a possible D gene is TRBD2 (6 bases). This CDR3 has 15 residues. Germline V CDR1 and CDR2: SEHNR, FQNEAQ (reference sequence). V was cut by 3 bases and J by 8 bases, with 17 bases left in between. CDR3 amino acids: CASSLLRGDLDEQFF. CDR3 DNA sequence: TGTGCCAGCAGCTTGCTGCGGGGCGACTTAGATGAGCAGTTCTTC. The full variable domain, in which reference TRBV7-9 and TRBJ2-1 provide the parts outside the CDR3, is DTGVSQNPRHKITKRGQNVTFRCDPISEHNRLYWYRQTLGQGPEFLTYFQNEAQLEKSRLLSDRFSAERPKGSFSTLEIQRTEQGDSAMYLCASSLLRGDLDEQFFGPGTRLTVL.

The V call is TRBV28, the J call TRBJ2-7; D may be TRBD2 (6 bases). CDR1 MDHEN and CDR2 SYDVKM come from the germline V gene. The V and J ends lost 5 bases and 3 bases respectively, with 11 bases between them. The CDR3 length is 13 residues. This CDR3 reads CASSTLADYEQYF. The CDR3 DNA is TGTGCCAGCAGTACCTTAGCGGACTACGAGCAGTACTTC.

This clone has just a few counts. The V and J genes are TRBV4-3 and TRBJ2-3, with 8 bases fitting TRBD2. The CDR3 is made up of 16 amino acids. The ends lost 0 bases at V and 7 bases at J; junction bases unmatched: 9. The germline V gene encodes CDR1 LGHNA and CDR2 YSLEER. The CDR3 coding sequence is TGCGCCAGCAGCCAAGAGACCTACGGGGGGGGGAATACGCAGTATTTT. Its protein is CASSQETYGGGNTQYF.

This clone was picked up a small number of times. The junction does not match germline at one end; this may be a read error. The V gene is TRBV30, the J gene TRBJ2-2, with 9 nucleotides matching TRBD2. The CDR3 contains 11 residues. The germline V gene encodes CDR1 GTSNPN and CDR2 SVGIG (reference sequence). CDR3 DNA sequence: TGTGCCTGGACTAGCGGGATTAGGGGGGTTTTT. It specifies CAWTSGIRGVF.

The chain recombines TRBV19 with TRBJ1-5; possible D gene TRBD1, 6 bases. With 0 bases removed from V and 2 bases from J, the gap between germline ends came to 17 bases. CDR3 length: 18 residues. Germline V lookup: CDR1 LNHDA, CDR2 SQIVND (reference sequence). CDR3 protein: CASSIDLLRGAGNQPQHF. In DNA form, the CDR3 reads TGTGCCAGTAGTATAGACCTACTTCGGGGGGCGGGCAATCAGCCCCAGCATTTT.

The rearrangement uses TRBV7-2 and TRBJ2-7; 9 bases map to TRBD2. This CDR3 is 14 amino acids long. Germline trimming cut 4 bases from V and 4 bases from J; bases unmatched to any gene: 5. The germline gives CDR1 SGHTA, CDR2 FQGNSA. The CDR3 bases are TGTGCCAGCAGCTCGGGGGCGGGAGGGTACGAGCAGTACTTC. Translating gives CASSSGAGGYEQYF.

The chain joins TRBV7-2 to TRBJ2-1, with D unclear. The CDR3 is made up of 11 amino acids. CDR1 is SGHTA, CDR2 FQGNSA, per germline. V lost 1 base and J lost 10, with 5 bases in between. CDR3 in amino acids: CASSLVLEQFF. The CDR3 DNA reads as TGTGCCAGCAGCTTAGTTCTCGAGCAGTTCTTC.

The V gene is TRBV11-2, the J gene TRBJ2-4, with 7 positions matching TRBD2. V was pared by 5 bases and J by 7 bases, with 11 bases of the junction left unmatched. Germline V gives CDR1 SGHAT, CDR2 FQNNGV. This CDR3 spans 15 amino acids. The CDR3 sequence: CASSPLGRAKNIQYF. Written as DNA, the CDR3 is TGTGCCAGCAGCCCCCTAGGGAGGGCTAAGAACATTCAGTACTTC.

V is TRBV21-1 and J is TRBJ2-3; the DNA was not compared with TRBD1, the D call given in the table. TRBV21-1 is labeled a pseudogene. The CDR3 length is 19 residues. CDR3 amino acids: CATPRGDAQFGSDTDTQYF. CDR3 in DNA: TGTGCCACCCCCAGGGGGGATGCACAATTCGGATCGGACACAGATACGCAGTATTTT.

The chain employs TRBV15 and TRBJ2-2; a possible D gene is TRBD1 (6 bases). Per the germline V gene, CDR1 is LNHNV and CDR2 is YYDKDF (reference sequence). Trimming removed 4 bases from V and 5 bases from J, with 11 bases in between. This CDR3 contains 14 residues. The CDR3 DNA reads TGTGCCACCAGCACGTACAGGGAAACCGGGGAGCTGTTTTTT. Translating gives CATSTYRETGELFF.

The rearrangement links TRBV6-5 to TRBJ2-3; 7 bases agree with TRBD2. The germline gives CDR1 MNHEY, CDR2 SVGAGI. This CDR3 spans 14 amino acids. V was pared by 9 bases and J by 0 bases, with 6 bases of the junction left unmatched. The CDR3 DNA reads TGTGCCAGTCGGCTAGCGGAAAGCACAGATACGCAGTATTTT. It translates to CASRLAESTDTQYF.

The chain uses TRBV4-3 and TRBJ2-4; TRBD2 matches 14 bases. Trimming removed 3 bases from V and 13 bases from J; junction bases left unmatched: 5. Germline loops: CDR1 LGHNA, CDR2 YSLEER. CDR3 length: 14 residues. CDR3 residues: CASSQGLAGEMQYF. The CDR3 region has the DNA TGCGCCAGCAGCCAGGGACTAGCGGGAGAGATGCAGTACTTC.

The V call is TRBV7-6, the J call TRBJ2-3; a possible D gene is TRBD2 (6 bases). CDR3 length: 15 residues. The V gene's germline CDR1 is SGHVS and CDR2 FNYEAQ. Trimming took 10 bases from V and 2 from J, leaving 19 bases between them. The CDR3 loop reads CAKTNRTTDTDTQYF. The CDR3 nucleotides are TGTGCCAAGACAAACCGGACTACCGACACAGATACGCAGTATTTT.